Below are 12 T cell receptor beta chains sequenced from a single sample in a study of blood T cell repertoires in COVID-19. Using immunoSEQ multiplex PCR, the repertoire was profiled, and TCRdb retains in-frame clones only, with some absent. Among about 120,000 clones listed, around 80% were seen once. Sequenced input: peripheral blood. The origin of the receptors is a man in his forties or fifties with active or convalescent COVID-19.

This sequence joins TRBV7-2 and TRBJ2-7; weak D call: TRBD2 (6 bases). V was shortened by 5 bases and J by 0 bases, with 17 bases between the two germline ends. The germline gives CDR1 SGHTA, CDR2 FQGNSA. The CDR3 is made up of 16 amino acids. The chain's CDR3 is CASSPWQGGDSYEQYF. The CDR3, as DNA: TGTGCCAGCAGCCCCTGGCAGGGCGGGGACTCCTACGAGCAGTACTTC.

Only one count was recorded for this clone. The chain combines TRBV27 with TRBJ2-1; tentatively, D is TRBD1 (5 bases). The V and J ends lost 3 bases and 4 bases respectively, with 10 bases between them. Germline assignment: CDR1 MNHEY and CDR2 SMNVEV (reference sequence). This CDR3 is 14 amino acids long. CDR3 DNA sequence: TGTGCCAGCAGTTTGCAGGGCAAGTACAATGAGCAGTTCTTC. As protein: CASSLQGKYNEQFF.

The J gene is TRBJ2-5, the V gene TRBV12-3 or TRBV12-4, with TRBD2 as a possible D gene (6 bases). This CDR3 has 13 amino acids. The V end lost 7 bases, the J end lost 5 bases, and 14 bases lay between the germline ends. CDR3 bases: TGTGCCAGCAACCTGGCGGGGAGGGAGACCCAGTACTTC. It yields the protein CASNLAGRETQYF.

This clone was counted between two and nine times. The rearrangement links TRBV10-2 to TRBJ1-5; no definite D call. Germline lookup yields CDR1 WSHSY and CDR2 SAAADI. Trimming stripped 5 bases from V and 6 bases from J, with 11 bases between. The CDR3 covers 13 residues. The CDR3 nucleotides read TGCGCCAGCAGTTCGACTCGGCGTCAGCCCCAGCATTTT. As protein: CASSSTRRQPQHF.

The DNA of the CDR3 is TGTGCCAGTAGTACTCGGGACAGGGGGCATGATCAGCCCCAGCATTTT. It yields the protein CASSTRDRGHDQPQHF. The chain is built from TRBV19 and TRBJ1-5; 12 bases line up with TRBD1. From germline, CDR1 is LNHDA and CDR2 SQIVND (reference sequence). This CDR3 spans 16 amino acids. Germline trimming cut 4 bases from V and 5 bases from J; bases unmatched to any gene: 6.

The count of this clone is one. The chain recombines TRBV27 with TRBJ2-5, with 13 bases matching TRBD2. Germline values: CDR1 MNHEY, CDR2 SMNVEV (reference sequence). The CDR3 covers 15 residues. The J segment lost 6 bases and the V segment lost 4 bases, leaving 5 bases of the junction unmatched. CDR3 loop: CASSSLAGGRKTQYF. CDR3 nucleotides: TGTGCCAGCAGTTCACTAGCGGGAGGGAGGAAGACCCAGTACTTC.

This chain links TRBV27 with TRBJ1-1, with a possible D match to TRBD1 (6 bases). The CDR3 has 15 residues. Trimming took off 7 bases at V and 0 bases at J, with 15 bases between the two ends. Germline V gene sequence: CDR1 MNHEY, CDR2 SMNVEV (reference sequence). CDR3 amino acids: CASKFPRDMNTEAFF. DNA of the CDR3: TGTGCCAGCAAGTTCCCCCGGGACATGAACACTGAAGCTTTCTTT.

V usage is TRBV6-5 and J usage is TRBJ1-2, with D maybe TRBD1 (6 bases). Per the germline V gene, CDR1 is MNHEY and CDR2 is SVGAGI. V was trimmed by 2 bases and J by 2 bases, leaving 12 bases between them. The CDR3 consists of 15 residues. Here the CDR3 reads CASSYRAGENYGYTF. CDR3 bases: TGTGCCAGCAGTTACCGGGCAGGGGAGAACTATGGCTACACCTTC.

This chain connects TRBV6-6 to TRBJ2-1; TRBD1 agrees at 9 bases. From germline, CDR1 is MNHNY and CDR2 SVGAGI (reference sequence). CDR3 length: 14 residues. Trimming took 7 bases from V and 7 from J; bases not matched to a gene: 8. The CDR3: CASNPGQGKNEQFF. In nucleotides, the CDR3 is TGTGCCAGCAATCCGGGACAGGGAAAGAATGAGCAGTTCTTC.

This clone was seen only once. The gene calls are TRBV28 and TRBJ1-3; no definite D call. Germline V gene lookup returns CDR1 MDHEN and CDR2 SYDVKM. This CDR3 has 12 residues. V gave up 5 bases and J gave up 3 bases, with 5 bases separating them. CDR3 region: CASSLGGNTIYF. As DNA, the CDR3 is TGTGCCAGCAGTCTAGGTGGAAACACCATATATTTT.

This clone has just one count. The rearrangement links TRBV19 to TRBJ1-2; D is possibly TRBD1 (5 bases). V was trimmed by 7 bases and J by 3 bases, leaving 15 bases between them. CDR3 size: 14 residues. In germline, CDR1 is LNHDA, CDR2 SQIVND (reference sequence). CDR3 sequence: CASIRSQGYYGYTF. The CDR3 region has the DNA TGTGCCAGTATAAGGTCCCAGGGATACTATGGCTACACCTTC.

The chain employs TRBV7-9 and TRBJ2-7; TRBD1 matches at 7 bases. This CDR3 comprises 14 residues. J was trimmed by 5 bases and V by 1 base; bases with no gene match: 5. Germline V lookup: CDR1 SEHNR, CDR2 FQNEAQ (reference sequence). The CDR3 is CASSLGQGIHEQYF. CDR3 coding DNA: TGTGCCAGCAGCTTAGGACAGGGAATACACGAGCAGTACTTC. Supplemented by reference TRBV7-9 and TRBJ2-7, the full variable domain reads DTGVSQNPRHKITKRGQNVTFRCDPISEHNRLYWYRQTLGQGPEFLTYFQNEAQLEKSRLLSDRFSAERPKGSFSTLEIQRTEQGDSAMYLCASSLGQGIHEQYFGPGTRLTVT.